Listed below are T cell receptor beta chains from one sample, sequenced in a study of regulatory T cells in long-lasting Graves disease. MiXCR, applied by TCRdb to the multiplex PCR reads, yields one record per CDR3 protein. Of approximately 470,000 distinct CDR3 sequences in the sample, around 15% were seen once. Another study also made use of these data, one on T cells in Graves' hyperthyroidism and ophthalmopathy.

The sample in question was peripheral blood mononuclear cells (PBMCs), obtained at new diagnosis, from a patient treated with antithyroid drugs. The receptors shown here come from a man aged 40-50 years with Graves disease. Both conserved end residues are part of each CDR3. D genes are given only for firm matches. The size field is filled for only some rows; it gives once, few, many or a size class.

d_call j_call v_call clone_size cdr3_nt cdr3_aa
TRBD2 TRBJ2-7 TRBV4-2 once TGTGCCAGCAGCCAAGTAAGCACAATTTTAGCGGGAGGTCCCTCCTACGAGCAGTACTTC CASSQVSTILAGGPSYEQYF
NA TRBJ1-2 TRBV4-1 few TGCGCCAGCAGCCAAAATTTACAGGGCGGTTATGGCTACACCTTC CASSQNLQGGYGYTF
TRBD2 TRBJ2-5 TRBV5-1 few TGCGCCAGCAGAGAGGGACTATTAGAGACCCAGTACTTC CASREGLLETQYF
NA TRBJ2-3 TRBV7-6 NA TGTGCCAGCAGCTCACGACTAGCAGATACGCAGTATTTT CASSSRLADTQYF
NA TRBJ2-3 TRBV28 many TGTGCCAGCAGTACCCCAGCTAGGCGCACAGATACGCAGTATTTT CASSTPARRTDTQYF
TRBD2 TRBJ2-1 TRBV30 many TGTGCCTGGACTAGCGGGCCCAACAATGAGCAGTTCTTC CAWTSGPNNEQFF
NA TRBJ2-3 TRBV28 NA TGTGCCAGCAGTCCCGCGGGACTTCTAGGCACAGATACGCAGTATTTT CASSPAGLLGTDTQYF
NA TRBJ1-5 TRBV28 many TGTGCCAGCAGCCGCCCCCCGGGGAGCAATCAGCCCCAGCATTTT CASSRPPGSNQPQHF
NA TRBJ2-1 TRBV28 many TGTGCCAGCAGAGAGGGGTTGCAGCAGTTCTTC CASREGLQQFF
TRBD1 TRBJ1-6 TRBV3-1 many TGTGCCAGCAGCCCCGGGACAGGGGCTTTGACCTCCTATAATTCACCCCTCCACTTT CASSPGTGALTSYNSPLHF
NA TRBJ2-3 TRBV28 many TGTGCCAGCAAGAGACAGAGCACAGATACGCAGTATTTT CASKRQSTDTQYF
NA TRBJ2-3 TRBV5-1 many TGTGCCAGCAGTTTCGACAGCACAGATACGCAGTATTTT CASSFDSTDTQYF
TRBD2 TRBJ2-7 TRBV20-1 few TGCAGTGCTAGGACTAGCGGGAACTACGAGCAGTACTTC CSARTSGNYEQYF
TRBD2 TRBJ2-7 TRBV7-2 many TGTGCCAGCAGCTTGCTTGCGGGGAGGGGCGAGCAGTACTTC CASSLLAGRGEQYF
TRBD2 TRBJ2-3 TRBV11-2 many TGTGCCAGCAGCTTAGGGGGTGGGACTATAGCGTATTTT CASSLGGGTIAYF
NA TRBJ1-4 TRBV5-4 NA TGTGCCAGCGGGCTTGGAGGGCCAACTAATGAAAAACTGTTTTTT CASGLGGPTNEKLFF
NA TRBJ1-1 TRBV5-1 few TGCGCCAGCTCCCTCCTACAGGGCAAGAACACTGAAGCTTTCTTT CASSLLQGKNTEAFF
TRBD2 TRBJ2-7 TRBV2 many TGTGCCAGCAGTGAAGCGACTAGCGGGAGCTACGAGCAGTACTTC CASSEATSGSYEQYF
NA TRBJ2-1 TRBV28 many TGTGCCAGCATTTCTTCCTACCGTGAGCAGTTCTTC CASISSYREQFF
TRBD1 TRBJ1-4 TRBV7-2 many TGTGCCAGCAGCTCGGACAGGGATGAAAAACTGTTTTTT CASSSDRDEKLFF
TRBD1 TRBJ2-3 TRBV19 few TGTGCCAGTAACCCCAGGGGGATAATCACAGATACGCAGTATTTT CASNPRGIITDTQYF
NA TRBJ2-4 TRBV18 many TGTGCCAGCTCACCTGGACAGTTTATAGCCAAAAACATTCAGTACTTC CASSPGQFIAKNIQYF
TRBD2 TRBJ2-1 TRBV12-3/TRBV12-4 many TGTGCCAGCAGTTTAGGCGGGAGGAGCTCCTACAATGAGCAGTTCTTC CASSLGGRSSYNEQFF
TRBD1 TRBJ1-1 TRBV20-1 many TGCAGTGCTAGAGCCTGGGACAGGAGGACTGAAGCTTTCTTT CSARAWDRRTEAFF
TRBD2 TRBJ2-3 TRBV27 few TGTGCCAGCGGTATACTAGCGGGAGCCCCAGATACGCAGTATTTT CASGILAGAPDTQYF
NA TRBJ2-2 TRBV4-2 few TGTGCCAGCAGCCAAGATCAGGCTAGCGTAGGCGGGGAGCTGTTTTTT CASSQDQASVGGELFF
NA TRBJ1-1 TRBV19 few TGTGCCAGTAGCCTGACCGTCACTGAAGCTTTCTTT CASSLTVTEAFF
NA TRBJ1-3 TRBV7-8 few TGTGCCAGCAGCCCTACTGGAAACACCATATATTTT CASSPTGNTIYF
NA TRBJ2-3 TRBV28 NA TGTGCCAGCGCAATGGGTCAGACACATAGCACAGATACGCAGTATTTT CASAMGQTHSTDTQYF
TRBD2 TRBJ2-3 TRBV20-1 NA TGCAGTGCTAGCCTAGCGGGAACATCAGATACGCAGTATTTT CSASLAGTSDTQYF
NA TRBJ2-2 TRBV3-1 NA TGTGCCAGCAGCCAGAGCAGGATGGCCGGGGAGCTGTTTTTT CASSQSRMAGELFF
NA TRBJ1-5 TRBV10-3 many TGTGCCATCACTGGCAGCTTCGATCAGCCCCAGCATTTT CAITGSFDQPQHF
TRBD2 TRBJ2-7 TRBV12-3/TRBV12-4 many TGTGCCAGCAGTCCGAGCGGGATCTCCTACGAGCAGTACTTC CASSPSGISYEQYF
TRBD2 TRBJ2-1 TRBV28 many TGTGCCGCCATACCACCGGGACTAGCGGGAACCTACAATGAGCAGTTCTTC CAAIPPGLAGTYNEQFF
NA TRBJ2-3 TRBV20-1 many TGCAGTGCTATGGTTCTAGCAGATACGCAGTATTTT CSAMVLADTQYF
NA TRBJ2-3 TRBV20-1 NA TGCAGTGCTAGAGATTTGGCGGGAAGCACAGATACGCAGTATTTT CSARDLAGSTDTQYF
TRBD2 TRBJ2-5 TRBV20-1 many TGCAGTGCCCGCCGCCTAGCGGGAGTAGAGACCCAGTACTTC CSARRLAGVETQYF
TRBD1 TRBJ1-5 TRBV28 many TGTGCCAGCCGAGCGGGGGACAGGAGTTATCAGCCCCAGCATTTT CASRAGDRSYQPQHF